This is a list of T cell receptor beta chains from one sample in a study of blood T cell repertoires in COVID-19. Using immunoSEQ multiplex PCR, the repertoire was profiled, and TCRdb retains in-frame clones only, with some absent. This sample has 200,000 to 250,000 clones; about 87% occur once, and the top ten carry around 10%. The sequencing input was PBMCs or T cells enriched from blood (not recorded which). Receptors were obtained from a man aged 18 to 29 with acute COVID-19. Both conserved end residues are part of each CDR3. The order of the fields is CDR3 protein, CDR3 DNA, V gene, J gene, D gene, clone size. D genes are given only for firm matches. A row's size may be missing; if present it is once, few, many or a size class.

CASSSGTGSSQPQHF	TGTGCCAGCAGTTCCGGGACAGGCTCTTCTCAGCCCCAGCATTTT	TRBV28	TRBJ1-5	TRBD1	once
CASSSSGNEQFF	TGTGCCAGCAGCTCTAGCGGGAATGAGCAGTTCTTC	TRBV11-3	TRBJ2-1	TRBD2	NA
CASSVLAGRTDTQYF	TGTGCCAGCAGCGTATTAGCGGGACGCACAGATACGCAGTATTTT	TRBV5-4	TRBJ2-3	TRBD2	NA
CASSESQRGTEQFF	TGCGCCAGCAGTGAGTCTCAGAGGGGGACTGAGCAGTTCTTC	TRBV10-1	TRBJ2-1	NA	NA
CASRLGLDRGQRSEAFF	TGTGCAAGTCGCTTAGGCTTAGACAGGGGGCAAAGGAGTGAAGCTTTCTTT	TRBV12-2	TRBJ1-1	NA	NA
CASSRHAGGPYEQYF	TGTGCCAGCAGCCGACACGCCGGGGGTCCCTACGAGCAGTACTTC	TRBV14	TRBJ2-7	NA	NA
CATSRSTSSGTNNEQFF	TGTGCCACCAGCAGGTCAACAAGTAGCGGGACTAACAATGAGCAGTTCTTC	TRBV15	TRBJ2-1	TRBD2	once
CASSLDNWAGAGDTQYF	TGTGCCAGCAGCTTAGATAACTGGGCGGGAGCAGGTGATACGCAGTATTTT	TRBV7-2	TRBJ2-3	TRBD2	NA
CASSPGTSGVYEQYF	TGTGCCAGCAGCCCTGGGACTAGCGGGGTCTACGAGCAGTACTTC	TRBV5-4	TRBJ2-7	TRBD2	NA
CASSIVSDQPQHF	TGTGCCAGTAGTATAGTGTCGGATCAGCCCCAGCATTTT	TRBV19	TRBJ1-5	NA	NA
CASSAPLGEAWSYEKLFF	TGTGCCAGCAGTGCGCCTTTAGGTGAGGCATGGTCTTATGAAAAACTGTTTTTT	TRBV6-1	TRBJ1-4	NA	NA
CASSYDPVAGNTIYF	TGTGCCAGCAGTTACGATCCGGTAGCTGGAAACACCATATATTTT	TRBV6-5	TRBJ1-3	NA	NA
CASRGRDRINQPQHF	TGTGCCAGCAGGGGGAGGGACAGGATCAATCAGCCCCAGCATTTT	TRBV28	TRBJ1-5	TRBD1	NA
CASSQGGQGAQQPQHF	TGTGCCAGCAGCCAAGGGGGACAGGGGGCTCAGCAGCCCCAGCATTTT	TRBV3-1/TRBV3-2	TRBJ1-5	TRBD1	NA
CASNDQGRGYEQYF	TGTGCCAGCAACGACCAGGGAAGGGGCTACGAGCAGTACTTC	TRBV11-2	TRBJ2-7	NA	NA
CASSPSGGGQGNHTEAFF	TGTGCCAGCAGCCCATCAGGTGGGGGCCAGGGAAACCACACTGAAGCTTTCTTT	TRBV4-2	TRBJ1-1	NA	NA
CASSSYPIANYGYTF	TGTGCCAGCAGTTCCTACCCAATAGCTAACTATGGCTACACCTTC	TRBV27	TRBJ1-2	NA	NA
CASSSKTSGRAGETQYF	TGTGCCAGCAGCTCGAAGACTAGCGGGAGGGCGGGGGAGACCCAGTACTTC	TRBV5-4	TRBJ2-5	TRBD2	NA
CASSRGTAYNEQFF	TGTGCCAGCAGTCGCGGGACAGCCTACAATGAGCAGTTCTTC	TRBV2	TRBJ2-1	NA	NA
CASIRGDRGNEQFF	TGTGCCAGCATCCGTGGGGACAGAGGCAATGAGCAGTTCTTC	TRBV28	TRBJ2-1	TRBD1	once
CASSGTGTGVFEQYF	TGTGCCAGCAGCGGGACCGGGACAGGGGTCTTCGAGCAGTACTTC	TRBV5-6	TRBJ2-7	TRBD1	NA
CASSLGGGPSTDTQYF	TGTGCCAGCAGCTTAGGGGGGGGGCCGAGCACAGATACGCAGTATTTT	TRBV7-2	TRBJ2-3	NA	NA
CASSEGQGSYNEQFF	TGTGCCAGCAGTGAAGGTCAGGGGTCCTACAATGAGCAGTTCTTC	TRBV6-1	TRBJ2-1	NA	few
CASSLWEGDTEAFF	TGTGCCAGCAGCCTCTGGGAGGGCGACACTGAAGCTTTCTTT	TRBV11-2	TRBJ1-1	NA	once
CASSRDRDGGYTF	TGTGCCAGCAGCCGTGACAGGGATGGTGGCTACACCTTC	TRBV11-3	TRBJ1-2	TRBD1	NA
CATSPGPSNQPQHF	TGTGCCACCAGTCCAGGTCCTAGCAATCAGCCCCAGCATTTT	TRBV24-1	TRBJ1-5	NA	NA
CASSLVLNQPQHF	TGTGCCAGCAGTTTAGTACTAAATCAGCCCCAGCATTTT	TRBV28	TRBJ1-5	NA	once
CASSPDRGFAYEQYF	TGTGCCAGCAGCCCCGACAGGGGCTTCGCCTACGAGCAGTACTTC	TRBV6-5	TRBJ2-7	TRBD1	NA
CASSYSYSQETQYF	TGTGCCAGCAGTTACTCGTATAGTCAAGAGACCCAGTACTTC	TRBV6-7	TRBJ2-5	NA	once
CASSPRAAGTTDTQYF	TGCGCCAGCAGCCCCCGAGCTGCGGGGACCACAGATACGCAGTATTTT	TRBV4-1	TRBJ2-3	NA	NA
CASSFGNQPQHF	TGTGCCAGCAGTTTCGGGAATCAGCCCCAGCATTTT	TRBV28	TRBJ1-5	NA	once
CASSQGGLAGGSYEQYF	TGTGCCAGCAGCCAAGGGGGATTAGCGGGTGGCTCCTACGAGCAGTACTTC	TRBV3-1/TRBV3-2	TRBJ2-7	TRBD2	NA
CASTLEGGAEAFF	TGTGCCAGCACTTTGGAAGGGGGCGCTGAAGCTTTCTTT	TRBV28	TRBJ1-1	TRBD1	NA
CASSESQGRVGTDTQYF	TGTGCCAGCAGTGAGAGTCAAGGGAGGGTGGGCACAGATACGCAGTATTTT	TRBV25-1	TRBJ2-3	TRBD2	NA
CATSDSGTGISDEQYF	TGTGCCACCAGTGATTCAGGGACAGGGATAAGCGACGAGCAGTACTTC	TRBV24-1	TRBJ2-7	TRBD1	NA
CASSPGVDGNTIYF	TGCGCCAGCAGCCCAGGGGTAGATGGAAACACCATATATTTT	TRBV5-1	TRBJ1-3	NA	NA
CASSYRGTEQYF	TGTGCCAGCAGTTACAGGGGAACCGAGCAGTACTTC	TRBV28	TRBJ2-7	TRBD1	once
CASGGVYNEQFF	TGTGCCAGCGGGGGGGTCTACAATGAGCAGTTCTTC	TRBV6-5	TRBJ2-1	TRBD2	NA
CASSPSGTYYNEQFF	TGTGCCAGCAGCCCGTCCGGGACATACTACAATGAGCAGTTCTTC	TRBV28	TRBJ2-1	NA	NA
CASSTDRRTDGELFF	TGTGCCAGCTCTACCGACAGACGCACCGACGGGGAGCTGTTTTTT	TRBV6-6	TRBJ2-2	NA	NA
CASWAAGARNEQFF	TGTGCCAGCTGGGCGGCGGGGGCGCGCAATGAGCAGTTCTTC	TRBV5-4	TRBJ2-1	NA	few
CASSPYRDRQNTEAFF	TGTGCCAGCAGCCCCTACCGGGACAGACAGAACACTGAAGCTTTCTTT	TRBV7-8	TRBJ1-1	TRBD1	NA
CASSLSVILGTDTQYF	TGTGCCAGCAGTTTATCGGTTATTCTTGGCACAGATACGCAGTATTTT	TRBV28	TRBJ2-3	NA	NA
CASSQQHREGFEKLFF	TGTGCCAGCAGCCAGCAACACAGGGAAGGTTTTGAAAAACTGTTTTTT	TRBV4-2	TRBJ1-4	NA	NA
CASSWGQGDYNEQFF	TGTGCCAGCAGCTGGGGACAGGGGGACTACAATGAGCAGTTCTTC	TRBV5-6	TRBJ2-1	TRBD1	NA
CASSVWGQSNTGELFF	TGTGCCAGCAGCGTATGGGGACAGAGTAACACCGGGGAGCTGTTTTTT	TRBV9	TRBJ2-2	TRBD1	many
CAWSVQERSPLHF	TGTGCCTGGAGTGTACAGGAACGGTCACCCCTCCACTTT	TRBV30	TRBJ1-6	NA	NA
CASSESLARNEQFF	TGTGCCAGCAGTGAAAGTCTAGCGAGGAATGAGCAGTTCTTC	TRBV25-1	TRBJ2-1	NA	NA
CASSGLAGGYEQYF	TGTGCCAGCAGCGGACTAGCGGGAGGGTACGAGCAGTACTTC	TRBV28	TRBJ2-7	TRBD2	NA
CASSQSEGAGRDEQFF	TGCGCCAGCAGCCAATCCGAGGGAGCGGGAAGAGATGAGCAGTTCTTC	TRBV4-1	TRBJ2-1	TRBD2	NA
CASSSGQGFDTDTQYF	TGTGCCAGCAGCTCCGGACAGGGGTTTGACACAGATACGCAGTATTTT	TRBV5-4	TRBJ2-3	TRBD1	once
CASSLRRAETQYF	TGTGCCAGCAGCTTGAGGAGGGCAGAGACCCAGTACTTC	TRBV7-8	TRBJ2-5	NA	NA
CASSLRGRHQPQHF	TGTGCCAGCAGTTTGAGGGGGCGGCATCAGCCCCAGCATTTT	TRBV27	TRBJ1-5	TRBD1	NA
CATSRDPGGTYEQYF	TGTGCCACCAGCAGAGATCCTGGCGGGACCTACGAGCAGTACTTC	TRBV15	TRBJ2-7	NA	NA
CASSLEGSGRWETQYF	TGCGCCAGCAGCTTGGAAGGTAGCGGGAGGTGGGAGACCCAGTACTTC	TRBV5-1	TRBJ2-5	TRBD2	NA